The sequence of this TCR beta chain was determined in a study of CD8 T cells in ankylosing spondylitis. TCRdb analysed the 5' RACE reads with MiXCR anew, one entry per CDR3 protein. There are roughly 86,000 distinct CDR3 sequences in the sample; approximately 9% occur only once, and roughly 5.5% lies in the top ten. V dropped 4 bases and J dropped 4; count of bases not matched to a gene: 7. CDR1 and CDR2 (germline): MNHNS, SASEGT. CDR3 length: 14 residues. Worth noting for this clonotype: What it binds is not known.

Study results and caveats: Disease-linked clones reportedly concentrated significantly in matched ankylosing spondylitis synovial fluid. A motif in TCR beta, a set of eight highly homologous variants, appeared characteristic of ankylosing spondylitis blood.

Sequencing was done on a sample of blood, either unsorted or a sorted T cell fraction (not recorded which). The clonotype comes from a male donor with ankylosing spondylitis or in good health (not recorded which). The genes are TRBV6-1 and TRBJ2-7, with 7 nucleotides matching TRBD1. This CDR3 reads CASSVGQDRYEQYF. CDR3 nucleotide sequence: TGTGCCAGCAGTGTAGGACAGGACCGATACGAGCAGTACTTC.